This passage covers 28 T cell receptor beta chains from one sample sequenced in a study of blood T cell repertoires in COVID-19. Assay used: immunoSEQ multiplex PCR; TCRdb lists only in-frame clones, some missing. The sample holds 50,000 to 75,000 clones, roughly 87% seen once. Material: peripheral blood. The receptor source for this set is a man older than 75 in a cohort sampled during active COVID-19.

This rearrangement joins TRBV6-6 to TRBJ1-1, with 8 bases identical to TRBD1. Germline V gene sequence: CDR1 MNHNY, CDR2 SVGAGI (reference sequence). The CDR3 is 14 amino acids. J gave up 3 bases and V 5 bases, and 5 bases lay outside the gene matches. The CDR3 DNA is TGTGCCAGCAGTGGACAGGGTGGGTACACTGAAGCTTTCTTT. Encoded protein: CASSGQGGYTEAFF.

This chain links TRBV7-8 with TRBJ1-1; D might be TRBD1 (5 bases). This CDR3 contains 16 residues. V lost 2 bases and J 1 base, leaving 14 bases between the germline ends. Germline V gene sequence: CDR1 SGHVS, CDR2 FQNEAQ. The DNA of the CDR3 is TGTGCCAGCAGCTTAAGCCCTCGGGGGGGGAACACTGAAGCTTTCTTT. Residues: CASSLSPRGGNTEAFF.

This rearrangement joins TRBV5-1 to TRBJ1-3, with D tentatively TRBD1 (6 bases). Looked up from germline, CDR1 is SGHRS and CDR2 is YFSETQ. CDR3 length equals 16 residues. V was clipped by 0 bases and J by 1 base, with 11 bases between them. The CDR3 bases are TGCGCCAGCAGCTTGGAGGGACAATATTCTGGAAACACCATATATTTT. Protein: CASSLEGQYSGNTIYF.

This sequence joins TRBV7-3 and TRBJ2-7; 12 bases align to TRBD1. CDR3 length: 13 amino acids. Trimming cost V 4 bases and J 9 bases; bases outside gene matches: 4. Germline values: CDR1 SGHTA, CDR2 FQGTGA. CDR3 sequence (DNA): TGTGCCAGCAGCTCCGGGACAGGGGGCGGGCAGTACTTC. This codes for CASSSGTGGGQYF.

The chain uses TRBV3-1 (or the pseudogene TRBV3-2) and TRBJ1-5, with D perhaps matching TRBD1 (6 bases). V was trimmed by 1 base and J by 5 bases, leaving 9 bases between them. Per the germline V gene, CDR1 is LGHDT and CDR2 is YNNKEL (reference sequence). The CDR3 extends over 14 amino acids. CDR3 region: CASSQVPGDQPQHF. CDR3 nucleotides: TGTGCCAGCAGCCAAGTTCCAGGGGATCAGCCCCAGCATTTT.

The rearrangement links TRBV19 to TRBJ1-1; D is possibly TRBD1 (5 bases). V lost 7 bases to trimming and J lost 1 base, with 10 bases between them. Germline assignment: CDR1 LNHDA and CDR2 SQIVND (reference sequence). This CDR3 has 13 residues. The CDR3 DNA reads as TGTGCCAGTAAAGGAGGGGCGAACACTGAAGCTTTCTTT. This sequence encodes CASKGGANTEAFF.

The V gene is TRBV2, the J gene TRBJ2-1; 8 nucleotides align to TRBD1. The CDR3 sequence is 12 residues long. J gave up 9 bases and V 6 bases, and 4 bases lay outside the gene matches. Germline CDR1 reads SNHLY; CDR2 reads FYNNEI. The CDR3 region has the DNA TGTGCCAGCAGGTTACAGGGGGGTGAGCAGTTCTTC. Translation gives CASRLQGGEQFF.

The DNA of the CDR3 is TGTGCCAGCAGTCCTAGGGGACAGGGAGGCGGTGGCTACACCTTC. This gives the protein CASSPRGQGGGGYTF. J is TRBJ1-2 and V is TRBV27; TRBD1 agrees at 9 bases. Per germline, CDR1 MNHEY and CDR2 SMNVEV (reference sequence). Unmatched junction bases numbered 11, after V lost 5 bases and J lost 7 bases. This CDR3 comprises 15 residues.

The chain has TRBV2 and TRBJ1-4; 7 bases fit TRBD1. The V gene end was trimmed by 5 bases and the J gene end by 6 bases; junction bases not matched to a gene: 9. CDR3 size: 15 residues. The V gene's germline CDR1 is SNHLY and CDR2 FYNNEI. CDR3 nucleotides: TGTGCCAGCAGTCTACAGGGGTACACGGATGAAAAACTGTTTTTT. Its translation: CASSLQGYTDEKLFF.

The rearrangement uses TRBV9 and TRBJ1-1; 9 bases are a match to TRBD1. Germline CDR1 reads SGDLS; CDR2 reads YYNGEE. After removal of 3 bases from V and 2 bases from J, the junction contained 5 bases not matched to a gene. This CDR3 is 15 amino acids long. CDR3 residues: CASSGQGVVNTEAFF. CDR3 DNA sequence: TGTGCCAGCAGCGGACAGGGGGTAGTTAACACTGAAGCTTTCTTT.

This chain connects TRBV5-5 to TRBJ1-6; 9 nucleotides match TRBD1. CDR1 and CDR2 from the germline V gene are SGHKS and YYEKEE (reference sequence). Trimming cost V 5 bases and J 10 bases; bases outside gene matches: 13. CDR3 length equals 16 residues. As DNA, the CDR3 is TGTGCCAGCAGTCGAAAACCGGGACAGGGTGAATCACCCCTCCACTTT. As protein: CASSRKPGQGESPLHF.

This chain connects TRBV9 to TRBJ1-1; TRBD1 is a possible D gene (6 bases). Looked up from germline, CDR1 is SGDLS and CDR2 is YYNGEE. Trimming took off 3 bases at V and 4 bases at J, with 13 bases between the two ends. This CDR3 has 14 residues. The CDR3 reads CASSAHRDGTEAFF. The CDR3 DNA reads TGTGCCAGCAGCGCCCACAGGGATGGCACTGAAGCTTTCTTT.

The rearrangement uses TRBV6-4 and TRBJ1-1, with no clear D. The CDR3 runs to 15 residues. The ends were cut back, 6 bases at V and 0 bases at J, with 14 bases in the middle. Germline CDR1 MRHNA, CDR2 SNTAGT. The CDR3, as DNA: TGTGCCAGCAGACGAAGCCCGAATATGAACACTGAAGCTTTCTTT. Translated: CASRRSPNMNTEAFF.

The rearrangement uses TRBV6-5 and TRBJ2-1, with a possible D match to TRBD2 (5 bases). Between the trimmed V and J ends, which lost 5 bases and 0 bases, there was a span of 11 bases. Germline V lookup: CDR1 MNHEY, CDR2 SVGAGI. The CDR3 totals 15 residues. The DNA for the CDR3 is TGTGCCAGCAGTAGCCGGGAACCCTCCTACAATGAGCAGTTCTTC. This sequence encodes CASSSREPSYNEQFF.

This clone was recorded once. The chain is built from TRBV5-1 and TRBJ2-7; a weak D match, TRBD2 (6 bases). The CDR3 has 15 amino acids. The V end lost 2 bases, the J end lost 0 bases, and 12 bases lay between the germline ends. Per germline, CDR1 SGHRS and CDR2 YFSETQ. CDR3 DNA: TGCGCCAGCAGCTTAGGCGGGGTGAGCTCCTACGAGCAGTACTTC. Protein sequence: CASSLGGVSSYEQYF.

V and J are TRBV3-1 (or the pseudogene TRBV3-2) and TRBJ1-4; possible D gene TRBD1, 6 bases. The ends were cut back, 1 base at V and 0 bases at J, with 6 bases in the middle. The CDR3 consists of 15 residues. CDR1 is LGHDT, CDR2 YNNKEL, per germline (reference sequence). CDR3: CASSQGTATNEKLFF. The CDR3 nucleotides read TGTGCCAGCAGCCAAGGGACAGCAACTAATGAAAAACTGTTTTTT.

The gene calls are TRBV18 and TRBJ2-7, with TRBD2 identical over 7 bases. The CDR3 has 13 amino acids. Per germline, CDR1 KGHSH and CDR2 LQKENI. J lost 9 bases, V lost 2 bases, and 7 bases had no gene match. This CDR3 is CASSPGGSGAQYF. The CDR3 coding sequence is TGTGCCAGCTCACCAGGCGGGAGTGGCGCGCAGTACTTC.

The chain uses TRBV7-3 and TRBJ1-5; 9 bases map to TRBD1. The V and J ends lost 5 bases and 2 bases, in that order; junction bases with no gene match: 19. There are 20 residues in the CDR3. Germline CDR1 reads SGHTA; CDR2 reads FQGTGA. The CDR3 is CASSRTRDRVSGRGNQPQHF. The CDR3 nucleotides are TGTGCCAGCAGCCGAACCCGGGACAGGGTTAGTGGTAGAGGCAATCAGCCCCAGCATTTT.

The gene calls are TRBV5-1 and TRBJ2-3; D gene uncertain. CDR3 length: 14 amino acids. The V gene lost 0 bases and the J gene lost 2 bases, with 7 bases spanning the gap. Looked up from germline, CDR1 is SGHRS and CDR2 is YFSETQ. The CDR3 here is CASSLAQNTDTQYF. The CDR3 bases are TGCGCCAGCAGCTTGGCCCAGAACACAGATACGCAGTATTTT.

The rearrangement uses TRBV5-1 and TRBJ2-7, with a possible D match to TRBD1 (5 bases). Germline-derived CDR1 and CDR2 are SGHRS and YFSETQ. Trimming removed 4 bases at V and 5 bases at J, with 10 bases between. This CDR3 has 12 residues. CDR3 region: CASSVTGNEQYF. For the CDR3, the DNA is TGCGCCAGCAGCGTTACAGGAAACGAGCAGTACTTC.

The V call is TRBV30, the J call TRBJ1-4; the match to TRBD1 covers 7 bases. The germline V gene encodes CDR1 GTSNPN and CDR2 SVGIG (reference sequence). This CDR3 is 13 amino acids long. Trimming removed 3 bases from V and 6 bases from J; junction bases left unmatched: 4. CDR3 DNA: TGTGCCTGGAGCCGCGACAGGGATGAAAAACTGTTTTTT. Translated, it gives CAWSRDRDEKLFF.

The V gene is TRBV5-1, the J gene TRBJ2-2; 9 positions match TRBD1. V lost 3 bases to trimming and J lost 8 bases; unmatched junction nucleotides: 2. Per germline, CDR1 SGHRS and CDR2 YFSETQ. The CDR3 contains 13 residues. The CDR3 region is CASSSGQGGELFF. The CDR3 DNA sequence: TGCGCCAGCAGCTCGGGACAGGGAGGGGAGCTGTTTTTT.

This clone has more than one count but fewer than ten. The DNA of the CDR3 is TGTGCCAGCAGCTTAGCGGCTAGCGGGGGGGCTCAAGATACGCAGTATTTT. This encodes CASSLAASGGAQDTQYF. This chain joins TRBV7-2 and TRBJ2-3, with 12 bases identical to TRBD2. This CDR3 is 17 amino acids long. Looked up from germline, CDR1 is SGHTA and CDR2 is FQGNSA. The V and J ends lost 0 bases and 5 bases, in that order; junction bases with no gene match: 6. Full variable domain (outside the CDR3, taken from reference TRBV7-2 and TRBJ2-3): GAGVSQSPSNKVTEKGKDVELRCDPISGHTALYWYRQSLGQGLEFLIYFQGNSAPDKSGLPSDRFSAERTGGSVSTLTIQRTQQEDSAVYLCASSLAASGGAQDTQYFGPGTRLTVL.

The table lists this clone with a count of one. This chain uses TRBV18 with TRBJ1-1, with 7 bases lining up with TRBD1. The ends lost 3 bases at V and 0 bases at J; junction bases unmatched: 7. The CDR3 covers 16 residues. Germline assignment: CDR1 KGHSH and CDR2 LQKENI. The CDR3 loop reads CASSPLTGSVNTEAFF. DNA of the CDR3: TGTGCCAGCTCACCGTTGACAGGGTCGGTGAACACTGAAGCTTTCTTT.

The chain couples TRBV2 to TRBJ2-1; D may be TRBD2 (6 bases). The CDR3 contains 15 residues. The V gene's germline CDR1 is SNHLY and CDR2 FYNNEI. V dropped 2 bases and J dropped 0 bases, with 8 bases sitting between them. This CDR3 reads CASSETGDSYNEQFF. The CDR3 coding sequence is TGTGCCAGCAGTGAAACGGGGGACTCCTACAATGAGCAGTTCTTC. Together with reference TRBV2 and TRBJ2-1, the CDR3 gives the full variable domain: EPEVTQTPSHQVTQMGQEVILRCVPISNHLYFYWYRQILGQKVEFLVSFYNNEISEKSEIFDDQFSVERPDGSNFTLKIRSTKLEDSAMYFCASSETGDSYNEQFFGPGTRLTVL.

A single count supports this clone. This chain uses TRBV27 with TRBJ2-7; D might be TRBD1 (5 bases). CDR1 MNHEY and CDR2 SMNVEV come from the germline V gene (reference sequence). Trimming removed 2 bases from V and 2 bases from J, with 13 bases in between. The CDR3 is 15 residues long. The CDR3 region has the DNA TGTGCCAGCAGTTTAAACGGACAAAACCCCTACGAGCAGTACTTC. This gives the protein CASSLNGQNPYEQYF.

This CDR3 reads CSAGREGVLNTEAFF. The CDR3 bases are TGCAGCGCCGGAAGGGAGGGGGTTTTGAACACTGAAGCTTTCTTT. V and J are TRBV29-1 and TRBJ1-1, with a tentative D call TRBD1 (6 bases). Trimming took off 7 bases at V and 0 bases at J, with 18 bases between the two ends. Germline values: CDR1 SQVTM, CDR2 ANQGSEA. CDR3 length: 15 residues.

This chain uses TRBV27 with TRBJ2-3; maybe TRBD1 (6 bases). The germline CDR1 and CDR2 sequences are MNHEY and SMNVEV (reference sequence). The CDR3 length is 13 residues. With 4 bases removed from V and 13 bases from J, the gap between germline ends came to 18 bases. CDR3 sequence reads: CASSSPPSGGEYF. The CDR3 coding sequence is TGTGCCAGCAGTTCCCCCCCTTCTGGGGGCGAGTATTTT.